One sample yielded the 25 T cell receptor beta chains listed below, sequenced in a study of shared clonotypes between healthy human individuals. Sequencing used immunoSEQ multiplex PCR; TCRdb keeps in-frame clones, though not all of them. The sample includes 450,000 to 500,000 clones, over 70% of them seen just once. Specimen: PBMCs. The receptors come from a middle-aged woman in good health. Some clones in this sample may be carry-over from other donors' samples.

On this clone itself: This likely reflects a read error, since a far larger clone is one base away. Other DNA sequences in this specimen translate into the identical CDR3. This chain joins TRBV10-2 and TRBJ1-2; a weak D match, TRBD1 (5 bases). Germline V gives CDR1 WSHSY, CDR2 SAAADI. The CDR3 covers 13 residues. CDR3 in amino acids: CASSESQGRGYTF. Written as DNA, the CDR3 is TGCGCCAGCAGTGAGTCCCAGGGAAGAGGCTACACCTTT.

V and J are TRBV13 and TRBJ1-2; maybe TRBD1 (5 bases). V was clipped by 6 bases and J by 8 bases, with 19 bases between them. This CDR3 is built from 14 residues. The V gene's germline CDR1 is PRHDT and CDR2 FYEKMQ (reference sequence). Here the CDR3 DNA reads TGTGCCAGCAGTAAGAATTTGCCGGGGGAAGGCTACACCTTC. Amino acid sequence: CASSKNLPGEGYTF.

The rearrangement uses TRBV6-5 and TRBJ2-7; no clear D gene. V gave up 4 bases and J gave up 7 bases, with 8 bases separating them. CDR3 length: 11 residues. The germline gives CDR1 MNHEY, CDR2 SVGAGI. The CDR3, as DNA: TGTGCCAGCAGTTTAGGGCGGGAGCAGTACTTC. Its translation is CASSLGREQYF.

About this clone itself: A far more abundant clone sits one base away, making this likely a read error. The genes are TRBV5-4 and TRBJ2-2, with 11 bases lining up with TRBD2. Germline-derived CDR1 and CDR2 are SGHNT and YYREEE (reference sequence). There are 16 residues in the CDR3. CDR3 in amino acids: CASRPGTSGFTGELLF. CDR3 bases: TGTGCCAGCAGGCCCGGGACTAGCGGTTTTACCGGGGAGCTGCTTTTT.

This sequence joins TRBV11-2 and TRBJ2-2; perhaps TRBD1 as D (6 bases). Trimming removed 3 bases from V and 4 bases from J, with 12 bases in between. CDR3 size: 15 residues. Germline CDR1 is SGHAT and CDR2 is FQNNGV. The CDR3 bases are TGTGCCAGCAGCTTGGCCCCAGGGGCCACCGGGGAGCTGTTTTTT. Encoded protein: CASSLAPGATGELFF.

The table lists this clone with many counts. The V gene is TRBV7-9, the J gene TRBJ2-3, with 13 nucleotides matching TRBD2. Per the germline V gene, CDR1 is SEHNR and CDR2 is FQNEAQ (reference sequence). This CDR3 has 17 amino acids. V gave up 5 bases and J gave up 4 bases; unmatched junction bases: 9. The CDR3 loop reads CASSPRTSGRASDTQYF. The CDR3 nucleotides read TGTGCCAGCAGCCCCCGAACTAGCGGGAGGGCCTCAGATACGCAGTATTTT.

Notes on this clone: This CDR3 is also generated by other DNA sequences in the sample. The chain couples TRBV18 to TRBJ1-3, with D possibly TRBD1 on 6 matching bases. V shed 2 bases and J shed 1 base, with 12 bases lying between them. There are 16 residues in the CDR3. Germline V lookup: CDR1 KGHSH, CDR2 LQKENI. The CDR3 here is CASSPSGTGSGNTIYF. DNA for the CDR3: TGTGCCAGCTCACCATCCGGTACAGGGTCTGGAAACACCATATATTTT.

The genes are TRBV6-5 and TRBJ2-1, with D perhaps TRBD1 (6 bases). The CDR3 runs 15 residues. CDR1 is MNHEY and CDR2 is SVGAGI in the germline V gene. The germline V and J ends were trimmed by 6 bases and 6 bases, with 18 bases remaining between them. This CDR3 reads CASSPRGQYSNEQFF. In nucleotides, the CDR3 is TGTGCCAGCAGCCCTCGGGGACAATACTCCAATGAGCAGTTCTTC.

The chain uses TRBV4-2 and TRBJ2-7; D gene unclear. CDR3 size: 16 residues. CDR1 is LGHNA, CDR2 YNFKEQ, per germline. V lost 1 base and J lost 0, with 13 bases in between. CDR3 in amino acids: CASSQASASRSYEQYF. CDR3 coding DNA: TGTGCCAGCAGCCAAGCTTCGGCGAGTCGCTCCTACGAGCAGTACTTC.

The chain links TRBV7-3 to TRBJ2-5, with 14 nucleotides matching TRBD2. V shed 0 bases, J shed 4 bases, and the junction held 1 base outside the gene matches. Per the germline V gene, CDR1 is SGHTA and CDR2 is FQGTGA. This CDR3 region has 16 residues. The CDR3 bases are TGTGCCAGCAGCTTAACTGGGACTAGCGGGAGAGAGACCCAGTACTTC. It specifies CASSLTGTSGRETQYF.

This chain connects TRBV18 to TRBJ2-1, with 7 positions matching TRBD1. V was pared by 3 bases and J by 0 bases, with 8 bases of the junction left unmatched. The CDR3 has 17 residues. The V gene's germline CDR1 is KGHSH and CDR2 LQKENI. The DNA for the CDR3 is TGTGCCAGCTCACCGTCCGGGACAGACCTCTCCTACAATGAGCAGTTCTTC. This encodes CASSPSGTDLSYNEQFF.

This clone was picked up one time. The chain links TRBV19 to TRBJ2-2, with D maybe TRBD1 (5 bases). Germline-derived CDR1 and CDR2 are LNHDA and SQIVND (reference sequence). Trimming removed 9 bases from V and 0 bases from J, with 11 bases in between. The CDR3 length is 14 residues. The CDR3, as DNA: TGTGCCAGCAGACAGCAACCGAACACCGGGGAGCTGTTTTTT. This translates into CASRQQPNTGELFF.

The chain combines TRBV27 with TRBJ2-3, with D possibly called TRBD1 or TRBD2 (5 bases each). Trimming cost V 4 bases and J 6 bases, with 14 bases left between them. The CDR3 loop spans 14 amino acids. Germline CDR1 MNHEY, CDR2 SMNVEV (reference sequence). In nucleotides, the CDR3 is TGTGCCAGCAGTTGGGGGACGGAGGTTGATACGCAGTATTTT. This codes for CASSWGTEVDTQYF.

This clone occurred a few times. V usage is TRBV25-1 and J usage is TRBJ2-1; no reliable D call. V dropped 3 bases and J dropped 8 bases, with 5 bases sitting between them. The length of the CDR3 is 11 residues. CDR1 is MGHDK and CDR2 is SYGVNS in the germline V gene. CDR3 in amino acids: CASSDGDEQFF. In DNA form, the CDR3 reads TGTGCCAGCAGTGATGGGGATGAGCAGTTCTTC. The full variable domain, with the rest looked up from reference TRBV25-1 and TRBJ2-1, is EADIYQTPRYLVIGTGKKITLECSQTMGHDKMYWYQQDPGMELHLIHYSYGVNSTEKGDLSSESTVSRIRTEHFPLTLESARPSHTSQYLCASSDGDEQFFGPGTRLTVL.

This chain links TRBV7-6 with TRBJ2-1; the match to TRBD2 covers 11 bases. Germline assignment: CDR1 SGHVS and CDR2 FNYEAQ. With V trimmed by 3 bases and J by 9 bases, 7 bases remained unmatched. This CDR3 has 15 residues. The CDR3 region has the DNA TGTGCCAGCAGCTTGACTAGCGGGACCCACAGTGAGCAGTTCTTC. This codes for CASSLTSGTHSEQFF.

This clone showed up just once. This likely traces to a read error, being one base from a far larger clone. Other nucleotide sequences in the sample specify the same CDR3. The rearrangement uses TRBV11-1 and TRBJ2-2; TRBD2 agrees at 9 bases. J lost 8 bases, V lost 3 bases, and 10 bases had no gene match. CDR1 SGHAT and CDR2 FQDESV come from the germline V gene (reference sequence). The CDR3 is 16 amino acids. Written as DNA, the CDR3 is TGTGCCAGCAGCTTCCCGGCTAGCGGGATCACTGGGGAGCTGTTTTTT. The encoded protein is CASSFPASGITGELFF.

A note on this clone: This likely reflects a read error, since a far larger clone is one base away. The chain employs TRBV19 and TRBJ1-1, with 7 bases matching TRBD1. Germline V gene sequence: CDR1 LNHDA, CDR2 SQIVND (reference sequence). The CDR3 has 13 amino acids. The CDR3 DNA is TGTGCCAGTAGTATCGGGACAGTCCCCCGAGCTCTCTTT. Translating gives CASSIGTVPRALF. Looking up the rest from reference TRBV19 and TRBJ1-1 gives the full variable domain: DGGITQSPKYLFRKEGQNVTLSCEQNLNHDAMYWYRQDPGQGLRLIYYSQIVNDFQKGDIAEGYSVSREKKESFPLTVTSAQKNPTAFYLCASSIGTVPRALFGQGTRLTVV.

This clone occurred once. The chain combines TRBV15 with TRBJ2-7; D is unresolved. Germline V gives CDR1 LNHNV, CDR2 YYDKDF (reference sequence). The CDR3 sequence is 14 residues long. Trimming stripped 0 bases from V and 5 bases from J, with 11 bases between. The CDR3 DNA sequence: TGTGCCACCAGCAGAGATGTAGTGGTTCACGAGCAGTACTTC. Amino acid sequence: CATSRDVVVHEQYF.

This chain joins TRBV6-1 and TRBJ2-7, with TRBD1 matching 9 bases. J was trimmed by 4 bases and V by 1 base; bases with no gene match: 5. Germline V gene sequence: CDR1 MNHNS, CDR2 SASEGT. The CDR3 totals 15 residues. As DNA, the CDR3 is TGTGCCAGCAGTGAAGTACAGGGGGCGCAGTACGAGCAGTACTTC. It yields the protein CASSEVQGAQYEQYF.

V and J are TRBV4-3 and TRBJ2-1; 10 nucleotides align to TRBD2. Germline trimming cut 1 base from V and 9 bases from J; bases unmatched to any gene: 6. Germline V CDR1 and CDR2: LGHNA, YSLEER. The CDR3 contains 15 residues. This CDR3 is CASSQVLAGEVEQFF. The CDR3 DNA follows: TGCGCCAGCAGCCAAGTGCTAGCGGGAGAGGTTGAGCAGTTCTTC.

In its sample, this clone was seen a few times. J is TRBJ2-7 and V is TRBV5-1; 9 bases agree with TRBD2. V lost 0 bases and J lost 7; bases outside the gene matches: 8. The CDR3 loop spans 15 amino acids. Germline V gives CDR1 SGHRS, CDR2 YFSETQ. The CDR3 DNA reads TGCGCCAGCAGCTTGGGTGTAGCGGGAGTTCAGGAGCAGTACTTC. Translating it yields CASSLGVAGVQEQYF.

Comment on this clone: One base separates it from a far larger clone, so it is likely a read error. The sample holds other DNA sequences that translate to the same CDR3. The J gene is TRBJ2-2, the V gene TRBV27, with D hard to call. The CDR3 loop spans 14 amino acids. Germline V gene sequence: CDR1 MNHEY, CDR2 SMNVEV (reference sequence). CDR3 loop: CASSFSYSTGELFF. The CDR3 nucleotides read TGTGCCAGCAGTTTTTCGTACTCCACCGGTGAGCTGTTTTTT.

On this clone: Since a far larger clone is one base different, this is likely a read error. The chain is built from TRBV5-4 and TRBJ2-6, with 9 bases identical to TRBD1. In germline, CDR1 is SGHNT, CDR2 YYREEE (reference sequence). The CDR3 has 18 residues. The CDR3 DNA reads as TGTACCAGCAGCCTGGGACAGGGAGTGTCCTCTGGGGCCAACGTCCTGACTTTC. The encoded protein is CTSSLGQGVSSGANVLTF.

For this clone: It is likely a read error: a sequence one base away is far more abundant. This is likely a read error, given that the CDR3 carries no conserved phenylalanine or tryptophan at its end. The V gene is TRBV29-1, the J gene TRBJ2-7, with a weak D call TRBD2 (6 bases). CDR3 size: 12 residues. The V gene lost 3 bases and the J gene lost 2 bases, with 8 bases spanning the gap. Germline V gene lookup returns CDR1 SQVTM and CDR2 ANQGSEA. Here the CDR3 DNA reads TGCAGCGTTGAGGAGGGGCCCTACGAGCAGTACTCC. Encoded protein: CSVEEGPYEQYS.

This clone has just one count. The chain couples TRBV2 to TRBJ2-2; perhaps TRBD1 as D (7 bases). CDR1 is SNHLY, CDR2 FYNNEI, per germline. V lost 3 bases and J lost 7, with 12 bases in between. This CDR3 is 14 amino acids long. CDR3 nucleotides: TGTGCCAGCAGTGACGACAGGGAGGTCGGGGAGCTGTTTTTT. The encoded protein is CASSDDREVGELFF.